A single sample gave rise to the 29 T cell receptor beta chains below, sequenced in a study of blood T cells in healthy people across ages. Using a J-beta primer mix together with a sample-barcoded 5' primer, a second PCR was run for roughly 6 to 12 cycles. One entry per CDR3 protein, called by TCRdb with MiXCR from the 5' RACE reads. The repertoire holds fewer than 800,000 distinct CDR3 sequences, with 25% as singletons. These data also formed part of another study, on T cells of mothers and their children.

The sample comprised blood. All receptors derive from a boy aged 10-17 years in good health.

V is TRBV4-1 and J is TRBJ2-3; the match to TRBD2 covers 9 bases. Per germline, CDR1 MGHRA and CDR2 YSYEKL. J lost 7 bases, V lost 0 bases, and 26 bases had no gene match. The CDR3 runs to 22 residues. The chain's CDR3 is CASSQEFSAGLAGPNVEYTQYF. In DNA, the CDR3 is TGCGCCAGCAGCCAAGAATTTTCGGCTGGGCTAGCGGGACCTAACGTTGAGTATACGCAGTATTTT.

This clonotype was found a few times. The genes are TRBV6-2 or TRBV6-3 and TRBJ2-7; D is undetermined. The germline CDR1 and CDR2 sequences are MNHEY and SVGEGT. Trimming took 0 bases from V and 1 from J, leaving 7 bases between them. This CDR3 contains 14 residues. The CDR3 here is CASSYSLNSYEQYF. CDR3 nucleotides: TGTGCCAGCAGTTACTCGCTAAATTCCTACGAGCAGTACTTC.

The genes are TRBV29-1 and TRBJ2-1, with a tentative D call TRBD2 (6 bases). V shed 6 bases and J shed 10 bases, with 19 bases lying between them. CDR3 length: 13 residues. Per germline, CDR1 SQVTM and CDR2 ANQGSEA. The CDR3, as DNA: TGCAGCGTCCCCCGGGAGTCGTTTGGCGAGCAGTTCTTC. It specifies CSVPRESFGEQFF.

This clonotype has just a few counts. The chain recombines TRBV9 with TRBJ2-5, with D possibly called TRBD1 or TRBD2 (5 bases each). Trimming removed 3 bases at V and 4 bases at J, with 16 bases between. Germline V CDR1 and CDR2: SGDLS, YYNGEE. CDR3 length: 15 amino acids. The DNA for the CDR3 is TGTGCCAGCAGCGACCCCCGGGACCCCGCAGAGACCCAGTACTTC. It codes for CASSDPRDPAETQYF. The whole variable domain, remainder taken from reference TRBV9 and TRBJ2-5, is DSGVTQTPKHLITATGQRVTLRCSPRSGDLSVYWYQQSLDQGLQFLIQYYNGEERAKGNILERFSAQQFPDLHSELNLSSLELGDSALYFCASSDPRDPAETQYFGPGTRLLVL.

This clonotype was observed a few times. V and J are TRBV4-3 and TRBJ2-1, with 12 nucleotides matching TRBD2. The J segment lost 8 bases and the V segment lost 3 bases, leaving 5 bases of the junction unmatched. Germline CDR1 reads LGHNA; CDR2 reads YSLEER. CDR3 length: 15 residues. The CDR3 DNA follows: TGCGCCAGCAGCCAGACTAGCGGGGGAGGCGATGAGCAGTTCTTC. Protein sequence: CASSQTSGGGDEQFF.

The CDR3 reads CASSLEAARYGSPLHF. CDR3 sequence (DNA): TGCGCCAGCAGCTTGGAGGCAGCCAGATACGGCTCACCCCTCCACTTT. The V gene is TRBV5-1, the J gene TRBJ1-6; no definite D call. The CDR3 loop spans 16 amino acids. V was clipped by 0 bases and J by 10 bases, with 17 bases between them. Per the germline V gene, CDR1 is SGHRS and CDR2 is YFSETQ.

This clonotype came up a few times. J is TRBJ2-1 and V is TRBV19; 7 bases line up with TRBD2. The CDR3 loop spans 15 amino acids. Trimming removed 1 base from V and 2 bases from J; junction bases left unmatched: 2. CDR1 is LNHDA, CDR2 SQIVND, per germline (reference sequence). Written as DNA, the CDR3 is TGTGCCAGTAGTATAGGTGGGGGGGCCTACAATGAGCAGTTCTTC. This gives the protein CASSIGGGAYNEQFF.

This clonotype was recorded a few times. The chain recombines TRBV20-1 with TRBJ2-5, with 9 bases aligning to TRBD1. Germline CDR1 reads DFQATT; CDR2 reads SNEGSKA (reference sequence). CDR3 length: 14 residues. Trimming took 5 bases from V and 4 from J; bases not matched to a gene: 8. CDR3 in DNA: TGCAGTGCTCACAGGACAGGGGCAGGAGAGACCCAGTACTTC. This gives the protein CSAHRTGAGETQYF.

This clonotype was seen only a few times. V is TRBV20-1 and J is TRBJ2-5; no clear D gene. The J call may be in error: the DNA end matches TRBJ2-1 better. The germline gives CDR1 DFQATT, CDR2 SNEGSKA (reference sequence). CDR3 length: 16 residues. The CDR3 protein is CSARDYGRFAVNEQFF. DNA for the CDR3: TGCAGTGCTAGAGATTACGGCCGGTTCGCCGTCAATGAGCAGTTCTTC.

This chain joins TRBV3-1 and TRBJ2-7, with D possibly called TRBD1 or TRBD2 (5 bases each). The germline V and J ends were trimmed by 2 bases and 12 bases, with 14 bases remaining between them. Germline-derived CDR1 and CDR2 are LGHDT and YNNKEL (reference sequence). The CDR3 consists of 12 residues. The CDR3 loop reads CASSQQGETRYF. CDR3 bases: TGTGCCAGCAGCCAACAAGGGGAGACCCGGTACTTC.

This clonotype was seen more than once but under ten times. V is TRBV3-1 and J is TRBJ1-1; TRBD1 agrees at 9 bases. The CDR3 covers 14 residues. Per the germline V gene, CDR1 is LGHDT and CDR2 is YNNKEL (reference sequence). Trimming took 4 bases from V and 10 from J; bases not matched to a gene: 10. The CDR3 region is CASSLPGQGRGAFF. CDR3 bases: TGTGCCAGCAGCCTCCCGGGACAGGGAAGAGGAGCTTTCTTT.

The chain uses TRBV7-2 and TRBJ1-1; 9 bases line up with TRBD1. Germline CDR1 SGHTA, CDR2 FQGNSA. This CDR3 spans 15 amino acids. V dropped 5 bases and J dropped 2; count of bases not matched to a gene: 6. The CDR3 here is CASSPLGQGNTEAFF. As DNA, the CDR3 is TGTGCCAGCAGCCCACTGGGACAGGGAAACACTGAAGCTTTCTTT.

To note about this clonotype: One end of the junction fails to match germline, which may point to a read error. The V call is TRBV7-9, the J call TRBJ2-1, with 7 bases aligning to TRBD2. Germline-derived CDR1 and CDR2 are SEHNR and FQNEAQ (reference sequence). CDR3 size: 13 residues. CDR3 region: CVSRRSGAVEQFF. For the CDR3, the DNA is TGTGTCAGCAGACGCAGCGGGGCCGTGGAGCAGTTCTTC.

This clonotype has more than one count but fewer than ten. The rearrangement joins TRBV29-1 to TRBJ2-7; possibly TRBD1 or TRBD2 for D (5 bases each). Deletions cut 5 bases from V and 3 bases from J, with 14 bases between. CDR1 is SQVTM, CDR2 ANQGSEA, per germline. The CDR3 length is 13 residues. CDR3 bases: TGCAGCGTTACCGGGACCTTCAGCTACGAGCAGTACTTC. Protein: CSVTGTFSYEQYF.

V gene TRBV7-9 combines with J gene TRBJ1-2; perhaps TRBD1 as D (5 bases). The CDR3 spans 17 residues. With 4 bases removed from V and 7 bases from J, the gap between germline ends came to 25 bases. Germline V lookup: CDR1 SEHNR, CDR2 FQNEAQ (reference sequence). CDR3 region: CASSSASGEQPRSGYTF. CDR3 sequence (DNA): TGTGCCAGCAGCTCAGCATCGGGGGAACAGCCTCGAAGTGGCTACACCTTC.

This clonotype was found a few times. The V call is TRBV6-6, the J call TRBJ1-4; 7 bases line up with TRBD1. With V trimmed by 2 bases and J by 3 bases, 3 bases remained unmatched. The CDR3 is 15 residues long. From germline, CDR1 is MNHNY and CDR2 SVGAGI (reference sequence). The CDR3 nucleotides read TGTGCCAGCAGTTACAGGGGGCGGGCTAATGAAAAACTGTTTTTT. It yields the protein CASSYRGRANEKLFF.

A remark on this clonotype: A read error may produce the germline difference seen at one junction end. This chain connects TRBV28 to TRBJ2-3, with TRBD1 identical over 7 bases. The length of the CDR3 is 13 residues. Germline CDR1 MDHEN, CDR2 SYDVKM. The chain's CDR3 is CAGSRQGTDTQYF. The CDR3, as DNA: TGTGCCGGATCACGACAGGGCACGGATACGCAGTATTTT.

The sample holds a few counts of this clonotype. V and J are TRBV29-1 and TRBJ1-2; D is possibly TRBD1 (5 bases). V was pared by 0 bases and J by 3 bases, with 14 bases between. The CDR3 spans 15 residues. The V gene's germline CDR1 is SQVTM and CDR2 ANQGSEA. DNA for the CDR3: TGCAGCGTTGAAGAAGCGGGGGGACGGGACTATGGCTACACCTTC. As protein: CSVEEAGGRDYGYTF.

The chain uses TRBV7-6 and TRBJ1-2, with TRBD1 matching 8 bases. The CDR3 has 14 residues. Germline CDR1 SGHVS, CDR2 FNYEAQ. V shed 2 bases and J 6 bases; nucleotides not matched to a gene: 5. The CDR3: CASSLPGQADGYTF. DNA for the CDR3: TGTGCCAGCAGCTTACCGGGACAGGCGGATGGCTACACCTTC.

This clonotype was recorded at least ten times. V usage is TRBV20-1 and J usage is TRBJ2-1; TRBD1 agrees at 8 bases. CDR3 size: 14 residues. Germline trimming cut 4 bases from V and 5 bases from J; bases unmatched to any gene: 7. Germline values: CDR1 DFQATT, CDR2 SNEGSKA (reference sequence). The DNA of the CDR3 is TGCAGTGCTAACGACAGGGGTAGAGACAATGAGCAGTTCTTC. It is translated as CSANDRGRDNEQFF.

This clonotype was seen only a few times. The rearrangement uses TRBV29-1 and TRBJ1-1, with TRBD1 matching 8 bases. CDR3 length equals 13 residues. The V gene's germline CDR1 is SQVTM and CDR2 ANQGSEA. With 6 bases clipped from V and 1 base from J, the junction kept 4 bases outside the gene matches. CDR3 bases: TGCAGCGTGGGACAGGCGGCGAACACTGAAGCTTTCTTT. Translated: CSVGQAANTEAFF.

V and J are TRBV7-2 and TRBJ2-5, with a weak D call TRBD2 (6 bases). V gave up 3 bases and J gave up 4 bases, with 12 bases separating them. CDR3 length: 14 amino acids. Germline CDR1 reads SGHTA; CDR2 reads FQGNSA. The CDR3 DNA is TGTGCCAGCAGCTTCCGATTGGGAGGAGAGACCCAGTACTTC. Translating gives CASSFRLGGETQYF.

This clonotype was counted a few times. The chain carries TRBV3-1 and TRBJ2-2, with D possibly TRBD1 on 6 matching bases. V was pared by 4 bases and J by 7 bases, with 19 bases between. This CDR3 spans 16 amino acids. The germline V gene encodes CDR1 LGHDT and CDR2 YNNKEL (reference sequence). Here the CDR3 reads CASSRRGLGANGELFF. CDR3 DNA: TGTGCCAGCAGCCGAAGAGGACTGGGGGCGAACGGGGAGCTGTTTTTT.

The chain joins TRBV29-1 to TRBJ2-7; no definite D call. Trimming shortened V by 1 base and J by 5 bases, and 6 bases separated the two germline ends. Per the germline V gene, CDR1 is SQVTM and CDR2 is ANQGSEA. This CDR3 is built from 11 residues. CDR3 loop: CSVEGPHEQYF. For the CDR3, the DNA is TGCAGCGTTGAAGGTCCCCACGAGCAGTACTTC.

This clonotype appeared a few times. At one end the junction does not follow the germline gene, possibly because of a read error. This sequence joins TRBV2 and TRBJ1-2, with TRBD1 matching over 8 bases. Germline V gene lookup returns CDR1 SNHLY and CDR2 FYNNEI. This CDR3 spans 11 amino acids. The DNA for the CDR3 is TGTGCCAGCAGTTTTCCCGGGACAGGAGACTTC. This gives the protein CASSFPGTGDF.

In its sample, this clonotype was seen a few times. V and J are TRBV7-2 and TRBJ2-1, with no clear D. Germline V gene data show CDR1 as SGHTA and CDR2 as FQGNSA. This CDR3 has 15 amino acids. V shed 5 bases and J shed 0 bases, with 11 bases lying between them. This CDR3 reads CASSPRSNSYNEQFF. In nucleotides, the CDR3 is TGTGCCAGCAGCCCCCGTTCGAACTCCTACAATGAGCAGTTCTTC.

The chain recombines TRBV24-1 with TRBJ2-1; 8 nucleotides agree with TRBD1. CDR1 and CDR2 from the germline V gene are KGHDR and SFDVKD. The CDR3 runs 19 residues. With V trimmed by 7 bases and J by 0 bases, 16 bases remained unmatched. The CDR3 sequence: CATSPAGGGFRFSYNEQFF. As DNA, the CDR3 is TGTGCCACCAGCCCCGCAGGGGGCGGTTTTAGATTCTCCTACAATGAGCAGTTCTTC.

This rearrangement joins TRBV7-2 to TRBJ1-6; 10 bases are shared with TRBD1. Trimming removed 5 bases from V and 8 bases from J; junction bases left unmatched: 12. This CDR3 has 17 amino acids. Germline V CDR1 and CDR2: SGHTA, FQGNSA. The CDR3 reads CASSSRDRGEYDSPLHF. The CDR3 region has the DNA TGTGCCAGCAGCAGTCGGGACAGGGGAGAATACGATTCACCCCTCCACTTT.

The V call is TRBV6-9, the J call TRBJ1-1; tentatively, D is TRBD1 (5 bases). This CDR3 comprises 17 residues. Germline values: CDR1 MNHGY, CDR2 SVAAGI. Trimming took 5 bases from V and 1 from J, leaving 20 bases between them. This chain's CDR3 is CASSPRSLGGRNTEAFF. For the CDR3, the DNA is TGTGCCAGCAGTCCCCGATCATTGGGGGGGAGGAACACTGAAGCTTTCTTT.